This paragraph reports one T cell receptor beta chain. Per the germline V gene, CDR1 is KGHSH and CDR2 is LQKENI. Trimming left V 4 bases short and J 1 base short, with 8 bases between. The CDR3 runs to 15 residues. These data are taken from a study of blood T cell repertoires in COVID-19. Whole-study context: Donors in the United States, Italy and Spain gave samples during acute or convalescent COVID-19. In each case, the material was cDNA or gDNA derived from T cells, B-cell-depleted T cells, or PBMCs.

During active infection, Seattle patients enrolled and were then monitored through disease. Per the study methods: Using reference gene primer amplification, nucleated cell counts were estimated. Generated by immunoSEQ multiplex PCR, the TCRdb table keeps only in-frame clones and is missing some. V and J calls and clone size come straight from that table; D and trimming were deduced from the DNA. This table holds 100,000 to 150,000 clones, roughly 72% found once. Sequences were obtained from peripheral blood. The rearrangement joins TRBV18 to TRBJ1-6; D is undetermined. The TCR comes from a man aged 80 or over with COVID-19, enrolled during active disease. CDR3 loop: CASSLTRSYNSPLHF. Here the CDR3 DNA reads TGTGCCAGCTCACTAACCAGGTCCTATAATTCACCCCTCCACTTT.